These 20 T cell receptor beta chains were sequenced from one sample in a study of sequential checkpoint blockade in melanoma. Repertoires were generated with immunoSEQ multiplex PCR, while TCRdb's copy carries only in-frame clones and drops some. In the table there are about 17,000 clones, around 69% of which are singletons. Treatment meaning: randomized to nivolumab then ipilimumab (arm A) or the reverse (arm B). Here the sequenced sample was CD8+ T cells sorted from blood (inferred from file names), taken from a patient given nivolumab and ipilimumab in sequence. Receptor source: a human donor with melanoma.

There are a few counts of this clone. V and J are TRBV11-2 and TRBJ2-7, with a weak D call TRBD1 (5 bases). V lost 3 bases and J lost 9, with 21 bases in between. CDR3 length: 15 residues. The germline V gene encodes CDR1 SGHAT and CDR2 FQNNGV. CDR3 region: CASSFGAGFRLLQYF. The CDR3 bases are TGTGCCAGCAGCTTTGGCGCAGGGTTCCGTTTGTTGCAGTACTTC.

The rearrangement joins TRBV4-1 to TRBJ2-3, with 9 bases fitting TRBD1. This CDR3 has 11 amino acids. Germline values: CDR1 MGHRA, CDR2 YSYEKL. The V segment lost 11 bases and the J segment 14 bases; nucleotides outside the gene matches: 11. CDR3 protein: CASASGTGRYF. The DNA of the CDR3 is TGCGCCTCCGCCTCCGGGACAGGGCGGTATTTT.

The chain has TRBV7-8 and TRBJ1-2, with a tentative D call TRBD1 (6 bases). This CDR3 spans 15 amino acids. Germline-derived CDR1 and CDR2 are SGHVS and FQNEAQ. V was pared by 7 bases and J by 8 bases, with 23 bases between. CDR3 in amino acids: CASTHHGGGQEGYTF. The CDR3 DNA follows: TGTGCCAGCACCCATCACGGGGGGGGCCAGGAAGGCTACACCTTC.

CDR3 in DNA: TGTGCCAGCAGCATGGGACTAGCGGGGTCCGGAGATACGCAGTATTTT. Translated: CASSMGLAGSGDTQYF. This sequence joins TRBV5-4 and TRBJ2-3; TRBD2 aligns across 13 bases. The length of the CDR3 is 16 residues. Unmatched junction bases numbered 7, after V lost 4 bases and J lost 5 bases. Per the germline V gene, CDR1 is SGHNT and CDR2 is YYREEE (reference sequence).

The rearrangement uses TRBV6-4 and TRBJ2-5, with TRBD2 identical over 8 bases. Germline V gene data show CDR1 as MRHNA and CDR2 as SNTAGT. J lost 4 bases, V lost 3 bases, and 7 bases had no gene match. There are 15 residues in the CDR3. The CDR3 region is CASSEFAGGSETQYF. The CDR3 DNA is TGTGCCAGCAGTGAATTCGCGGGGGGATCAGAGACCCAGTACTTC.

The sample holds a few counts of this clone. In DNA, the CDR3 is TGTGCCAGCAGCTCGGGACAGGGGGCCTACGAGCAGTACGTC. The encoded protein is CASSSGQGAYEQYV. The rearrangement uses TRBV5-4 and TRBJ2-7, with TRBD1 matching over 11 bases. CDR1 and CDR2 (germline): SGHNT, YYREEE (reference sequence). V was pared by 3 bases and J by 2 bases, with 1 base of the junction left unmatched. The CDR3 is 14 residues long.

The chain links TRBV4-1 to TRBJ2-5, with a possible D match to TRBD1 (5 bases). With the DNA end fitting TRBJ2-7 better, the J assignment may be wrong. CDR1 and CDR2 (germline): MGHRA, YSYEKL. The CDR3 contains 14 residues. The CDR3 sequence: CASSQVLGAREQYF. Here the CDR3 DNA reads TGCGCCAGCAGCCAAGTCCTTGGGGCGCGCGAGCAGTACTTC.

The V call is TRBV7-2, the J call TRBJ2-7, with D maybe TRBD1 (5 bases). This CDR3 is built from 13 residues. Trimming stripped 5 bases from V and 7 bases from J, with 15 bases between. In germline, CDR1 is SGHTA, CDR2 FQGNSA. Here the CDR3 DNA reads TGTGCCAGCAGCATCCCTGGGGCTGAGGAGCAGTACTTC. Translating it yields CASSIPGAEEQYF.

This clone appeared once. The chain employs TRBV7-9 and TRBJ2-6; 8 bases agree with TRBD2. Germline loops: CDR1 SEHNR, CDR2 FQNEAQ (reference sequence). V trimming: 1 base; J trimming: 1 base; junction bases outside the gene matches: 9. This CDR3 is 19 amino acids long. The DNA of the CDR3 is TGTGCCAGCAGCTTAGGGGCGGGGGGAATCCCTTCTGGGGCCAACGTCCTGACTTTC. It specifies CASSLGAGGIPSGANVLTF.

The chain has TRBV6-5 and TRBJ1-2, with D unclear. The CDR3 is made up of 14 amino acids. CDR1 and CDR2 from the germline V gene are MNHEY and SVGAGI. The ends were cut back, 6 bases at V and 4 bases at J, with 15 bases in the middle. For the CDR3, the DNA is TGTGCCAGCAGGGGTGGAGGGCTACTCTATGGCTACACCTTC. This translates into CASRGGGLLYGYTF.

The CDR3: CASSIISTGRMDTGELFF. As DNA, the CDR3 is TGTGCCAGTAGTATAATCTCGACAGGGAGAATGGACACCGGGGAGCTGTTTTTT. The J gene is TRBJ2-2, the V gene TRBV19; TRBD1 matches 7 bases. The CDR3 is 18 amino acids. J was trimmed by 3 bases and V by 2 bases; bases with no gene match: 12. Germline assignment: CDR1 LNHDA and CDR2 SQIVND (reference sequence).

CDR3 region: CASSSQGGGTRNEQFF. DNA of the CDR3: TGTGCCAGCAGCTCGCAGGGGGGTGGGACACGGAATGAGCAGTTCTTC. The chain carries TRBV5-5 and TRBJ2-1; possibly TRBD1 for D (7 bases). Germline V gives CDR1 SGHKS, CDR2 YYEKEE (reference sequence). V lost 3 bases, J lost 7 bases, and 20 bases lay in between. The CDR3 spans 16 residues.

V usage is TRBV4-2 and J usage is TRBJ2-7, with D uncertain. Germline CDR1 LGHNA, CDR2 YNFKEQ. This CDR3 contains 14 residues. V lost 1 base, J lost 2 bases, and 9 bases lay in between. CDR3 region: CASSQAEETYEQYF. CDR3 bases: TGTGCCAGCAGCCAAGCTGAGGAAACCTACGAGCAGTACTTC.

The V call is TRBV5-1, the J call TRBJ2-7; a possible D gene is TRBD1 (6 bases). Trimming cost V 0 bases and J 6 bases, with 13 bases left between them. The CDR3 runs to 14 residues. Germline CDR1 reads SGHRS; CDR2 reads YFSETQ. CDR3 loop: CASSLATGFGEQYF. The CDR3 DNA reads TGCGCCAGCAGCTTGGCGACAGGTTTCGGCGAGCAGTACTTC.

The rearrangement joins TRBV9 to TRBJ1-4; the D is unclear. V lost 0 bases, J lost 5 bases, and 11 bases lay in between. The CDR3 contains 15 residues. Germline CDR1 reads SGDLS; CDR2 reads YYNGEE. The DNA of the CDR3 is TGTGCCAGCAGCGTAGCGGGTGAGGCGAATGAAAAACTGTTTTTT. This sequence encodes CASSVAGEANEKLFF. Variable domain in full (rest from reference TRBV9 and TRBJ1-4): DSGVTQTPKHLITATGQRVTLRCSPRSGDLSVYWYQQSLDQGLQFLIQYYNGEERAKGNILERFSAQQFPDLHSELNLSSLELGDSALYFCASSVAGEANEKLFFGSGTQLSVL.

This clone turned up a few times. The chain combines TRBV19 with TRBJ2-7, with TRBD2 matching 8 bases. CDR3 size: 15 residues. CDR1 is LNHDA, CDR2 SQIVND, per germline (reference sequence). With V trimmed by 11 bases and J by 6 bases, 18 bases remained unmatched. CDR3 amino acids: CASSMDGTRGAEQYF. DNA for the CDR3: TGTGCCTCTAGTATGGATGGGACTAGAGGCGCCGAGCAGTACTTC.

The chain employs TRBV5-8 and TRBJ1-2; D gene unclear. This CDR3 has 12 amino acids. Trimming shortened V by 5 bases and J by 8 bases, and 13 bases separated the two germline ends. From germline, CDR1 is SGHTS and CDR2 YDEGEE. The CDR3 region has the DNA TGTGCCAGCAGAGAGGCATCTTGGGGCTACACCTTC. This sequence encodes CASREASWGYTF.

The chain combines TRBV4-2 with TRBJ2-7, with D maybe TRBD2 (6 bases). The germline V and J ends were trimmed by 0 bases and 3 bases, with 12 bases remaining between them. Germline CDR1 is LGHNA and CDR2 is YNFKEQ. The CDR3 spans 15 residues. The CDR3 DNA reads TGTGCCAGCAGCCAAGAGGGGCGGGGTTACTACGAGCAGTACTTC. This sequence encodes CASSQEGRGYYEQYF.

The count of this clone is one. This sequence joins TRBV2 and TRBJ1-4, with a tentative D call TRBD1 (5 bases). CDR3 length: 16 residues. Germline values: CDR1 SNHLY, CDR2 FYNNEI. V was cut by 5 bases and J by 2 bases, with 15 bases left in between. CDR3 region: CASSRRETETNEKLFF. In DNA form, the CDR3 reads TGTGCCAGCAGTCGGCGGGAGACAGAGACTAATGAAAAACTGTTTTTT.

V and J are TRBV29-1 and TRBJ2-5, with D perhaps matching TRBD2 (5 bases). Trimming removed 4 bases from V and 4 bases from J, with 10 bases in between. The germline V gene encodes CDR1 SQVTM and CDR2 ANQGSEA. The CDR3 loop spans 12 amino acids. The CDR3 protein is CSVVLVGETQYF. For the CDR3, the DNA is TGCAGCGTTGTACTAGTGGGAGAGACCCAGTACTTC.